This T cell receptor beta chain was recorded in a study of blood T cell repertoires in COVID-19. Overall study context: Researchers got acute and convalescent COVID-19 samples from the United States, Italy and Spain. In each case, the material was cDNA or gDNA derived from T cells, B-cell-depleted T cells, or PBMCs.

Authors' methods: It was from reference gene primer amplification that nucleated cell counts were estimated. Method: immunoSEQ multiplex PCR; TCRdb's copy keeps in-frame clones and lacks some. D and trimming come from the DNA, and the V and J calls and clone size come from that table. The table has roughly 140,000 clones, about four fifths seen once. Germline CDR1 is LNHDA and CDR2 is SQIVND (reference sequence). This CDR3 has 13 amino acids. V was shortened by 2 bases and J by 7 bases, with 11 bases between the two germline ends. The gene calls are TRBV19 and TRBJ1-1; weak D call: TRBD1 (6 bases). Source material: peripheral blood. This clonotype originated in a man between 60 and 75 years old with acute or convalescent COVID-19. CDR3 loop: CASSIRGRGEAFF. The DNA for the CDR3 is TGTGCCAGTAGTATAAGGGGCAGGGGTGAAGCTTTCTTT.